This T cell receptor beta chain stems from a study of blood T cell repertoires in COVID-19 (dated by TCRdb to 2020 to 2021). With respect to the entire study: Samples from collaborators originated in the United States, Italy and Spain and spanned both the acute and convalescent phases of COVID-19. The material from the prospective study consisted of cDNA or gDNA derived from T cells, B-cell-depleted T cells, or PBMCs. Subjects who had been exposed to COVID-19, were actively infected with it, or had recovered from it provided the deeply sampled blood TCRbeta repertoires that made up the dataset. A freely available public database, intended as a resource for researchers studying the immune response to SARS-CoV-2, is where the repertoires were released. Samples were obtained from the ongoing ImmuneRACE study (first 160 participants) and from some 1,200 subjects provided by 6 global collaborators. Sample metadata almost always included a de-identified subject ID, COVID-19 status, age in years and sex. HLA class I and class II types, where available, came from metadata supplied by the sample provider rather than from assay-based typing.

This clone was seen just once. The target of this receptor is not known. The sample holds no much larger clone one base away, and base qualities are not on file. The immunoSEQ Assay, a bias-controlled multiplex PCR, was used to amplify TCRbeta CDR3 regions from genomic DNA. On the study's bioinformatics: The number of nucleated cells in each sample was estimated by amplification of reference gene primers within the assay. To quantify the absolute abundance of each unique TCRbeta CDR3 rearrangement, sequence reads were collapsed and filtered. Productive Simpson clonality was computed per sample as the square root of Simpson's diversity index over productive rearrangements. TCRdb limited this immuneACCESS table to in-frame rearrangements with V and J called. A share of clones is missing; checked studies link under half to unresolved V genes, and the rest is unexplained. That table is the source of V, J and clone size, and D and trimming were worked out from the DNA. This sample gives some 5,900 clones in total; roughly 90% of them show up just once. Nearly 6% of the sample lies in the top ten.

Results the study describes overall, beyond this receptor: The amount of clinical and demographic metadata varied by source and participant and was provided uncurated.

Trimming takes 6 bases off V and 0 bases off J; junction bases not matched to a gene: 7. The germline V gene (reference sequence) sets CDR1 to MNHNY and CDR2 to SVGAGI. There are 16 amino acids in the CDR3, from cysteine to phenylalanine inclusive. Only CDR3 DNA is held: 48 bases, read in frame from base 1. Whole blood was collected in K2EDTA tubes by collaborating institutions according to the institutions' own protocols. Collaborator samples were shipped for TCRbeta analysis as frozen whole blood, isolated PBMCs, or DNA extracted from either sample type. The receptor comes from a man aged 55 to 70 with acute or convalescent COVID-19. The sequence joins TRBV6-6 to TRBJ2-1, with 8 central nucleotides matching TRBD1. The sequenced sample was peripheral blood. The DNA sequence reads TGTGCCAGCAGCCTTAGACAGGGGAGCTCCTACAATGAGCAGTTCTTC. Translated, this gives CASSLRQGSSYNEQFF.